The rows below give T cell receptor beta chains drawn from one sample of a study of blood T cell repertoires in COVID-19. The assay was immunoSEQ multiplex PCR, and TCRdb's table has in-frame clones only and misses some. The table shows about 41,000 clones, with around 80% occurring only once. The sequencing sample was made of peripheral blood. Receptor source: a man of 80 years or more with acute or convalescent COVID-19. Each CDR3 is given with its conserved first and last residue. The D gene is left open where the match is weak. Part of the rows lack a size; the others show once, few, many or a class for expanded clones.

>TRBV9|TRBD1|once|TRBJ2-7
TGTGCCAGCAGCGTAGACGGGACAGGGAGGGAGCAGTACTTC
CASSVDGTGREQYF
>TRBV6-5|TRBD1|.|TRBJ1-6
TGTGCCAGCGGGGACAGTAATTCACCCCTCCACTTT
CASGDSNSPLHF
>TRBV5-1|TRBD1|.|TRBJ1-5
TGCGCCAGCAGTCTGGAGGGGGCTCAGCCCCAGCATTTT
CASSLEGAQPQHF
>TRBV11-2|.|.|TRBJ2-1
TGTGCCAGCAGCTTAATACCGGGGGAGCAGTTCTTC
CASSLIPGEQFF
>TRBV2|.|.|TRBJ1-1
TGTGCCACCACTTTTGCGGGGTACATGAACACTGAAGCTTTCTTT
CATTFAGYMNTEAFF
>TRBV20-1|.|.|TRBJ2-5
TGCAGTGCTAGTTCCCCTGGGACATCCGGCAGGGGGACCCAGTACTTC
CSASSPGTSGRGTQYF
>TRBV19|TRBD1|few|TRBJ1-6
TGTGCCAGTAGTATGTCCTCAGGGGGAGGCTCACCCCTCCACTTT
CASSMSSGGGSPLHF
>TRBV5-1|TRBD2|.|TRBJ2-4
TGCGCCAGCTCCCTACCTTTAGCGGGAGGGCGGGACATTCAGTACTTC
CASSLPLAGGRDIQYF
>TRBV30|.|few|TRBJ1-1
TGTGCCTGGAGTTGGAGGGCGTCCACTGAAGCTTTCTTT
CAWSWRASTEAFF
>TRBV28|.|few|TRBJ2-3
TGTGCCAGCAGTTTAGGGGGGGCCGCAGATACGCAGTATTTT
CASSLGGAADTQYF
>TRBV5-1|.|.|TRBJ1-1
TGCGCCAGCAGGCTCGAGAATAGGGGCACTGAAGCTTTCTTT
CASRLENRGTEAFF
>TRBV3-1/TRBV3-2|TRBD1|few|TRBJ1-1
TGTGCCAGCAGCCAAGGACAGGGGCAAGGGAGGAACACTGAAGCTTTCTTT
CASSQGQGQGRNTEAFF
>TRBV19|TRBD1|few|TRBJ1-1
TGTGCCAGTAGACAGGGGGATCTCACTGAAGCTTTCTTT
CASRQGDLTEAFF
>TRBV5-1|TRBD2|.|TRBJ2-5
TGCGCCAGCAGCCCGACTAGCGGGGGCACTCGAGAGACCCAGTACTTC
CASSPTSGGTRETQYF
>TRBV6-5|.|.|TRBJ2-5
TGTGCCAGCAGTCCCCCGGCAGGCCAAGGGACCCAGTACTTC
CASSPPAGQGTQYF
>TRBV6-5|.|.|TRBJ1-2
TGTGCCAGCAGGGAGTCGGGGGACTATGGCTACACCTTC
CASRESGDYGYTF
>TRBV10-2|.|.|TRBJ1-1
TGCGGAACCCAAGGGCAGGGAAACACTGAAGCTTTCTTT
CGTQGQGNTEAFF
>TRBV9|.|.|TRBJ1-1
TGTGCCAGCAGCCCGCGAAGGACACCGAACACTGAAGCTTTCTTT
CASSPRRTPNTEAFF
>TRBV10-3|.|.|TRBJ1-1
TGTGCCATCAGGGGGGCACCGAACACTGAAGCTTTCTTT
CAIRGAPNTEAFF
>TRBV5-1|.|.|TRBJ1-1
TGCGCCAGCAGCTTGAGGACAGATAACACTGAAGCTTTCTTT
CASSLRTDNTEAFF
>TRBV4-2|TRBD1|few|TRBJ1-2
TGTGCCAGCACCCGCGAACAGGGGGCTAACTATGGCTACACCTTC
CASTREQGANYGYTF
>TRBV4-1|.|.|TRBJ1-1
TGCGCCAGCAGCCAAGACATCCTCCGGGGGAACACTGAAGCTTTCTTT
CASSQDILRGNTEAFF
>TRBV5-8|TRBD1|.|TRBJ1-5
TGTGCCAGCAGCCGCCTGGGACAGGGGAAGAGTCAGCCCCAGCATTTT
CASSRLGQGKSQPQHF
>TRBV12-3/TRBV12-4|.|few|TRBJ1-5
TGTGCCAGCAGTTTAGGGGGCCCCTGGGCCCAGCATTTT
CASSLGGPWAQHF
>TRBV5-5|TRBD1|.|TRBJ1-5
TGTGCCAGCAGCTCGCGGGTGACAGGGACAAATCAGCCCCAGCATTTT
CASSSRVTGTNQPQHF
>TRBV6-5|TRBD2|.|TRBJ2-3
TGTGCCAGCAGTTTTAGCGGGAGGGACACAGATACGCAGTATTTT
CASSFSGRDTDTQYF
>TRBV9|TRBD2|.|TRBJ2-1
TGTGCCAGCAGCGCCCCGGGGACTAGCGGGAGTGTAAATGAGCAGTTCTTC
CASSAPGTSGSVNEQFF
>TRBV30|.|.|TRBJ1-5
TGTGCCTGGAGTGTAACCGGGTTATATCAGCCCCAGCATTTT
CAWSVTGLYQPQHF
>TRBV7-3|TRBD1|.|TRBJ2-3
TGTGCCAGCAGCTTCTCCGGGACAGGGGGTCCTCTGAGCACAGATACGCAGTATTTT
CASSFSGTGGPLSTDTQYF
>TRBV19|TRBD1|.|TRBJ1-2
TGTGCCAGTAGCCGCCGGGACAGCAACTATGGCTACACCTTC
CASSRRDSNYGYTF
>TRBV6-5|.|.|TRBJ1-6
TGTGCCAGCAGTTATACAGGTGATTATAATTCACCCCTCCACTTT
CASSYTGDYNSPLHF
>TRBV7-9|TRBD1|.|TRBJ2-7
TGTGCCAGCAGGAATGACAGGGACTACGAGCAGTACTTC
CASRNDRDYEQYF
>TRBV19|.|.|TRBJ1-2
TGTGCCAGTAGTATAGACCCAAGAGGATCCCTCTATGGCTACACCTTC
CASSIDPRGSLYGYTF
>TRBV28|.|.|TRBJ2-3
TGTGCCAGCAGTAGTGCGGCGACTAGCACAGATACGCAGTATTTT
CASSSAATSTDTQYF
>TRBV6-5|.|.|TRBJ2-2
TGTGCCAGCAGTCCCTCGGGGTTCGGGGAGCTGTTTTTT
CASSPSGFGELFF
>TRBV19|TRBD2|.|TRBJ2-2
TGTGCCGCTCGGGGCGGGGGGCACACCGGGGAGCTGTTTTTT
CAARGGGHTGELFF
>TRBV4-2|TRBD1|.|TRBJ1-2
TGTGCCAGCAGCCAAGGACAGGGACCGAACTACACCTTC
CASSQGQGPNYTF
>TRBV2|.|.|TRBJ1-5
TGTGCCAGCAGTGAGGGCAGGTCTAGCAATCAGCCCCAGCATTTT
CASSEGRSSNQPQHF
>TRBV11-3|.|.|TRBJ2-2
TGTGCCAGCAGCTTAGGCGGAGCGAACACCGGGGAGCTGTTTTTT
CASSLGGANTGELFF
>TRBV12-3/TRBV12-4|.|few|TRBJ2-7
TGTGCCAGCAGTTTCGGAACGGGGGAGCAGTACTTC
CASSFGTGEQYF
>TRBV5-1|.|.|TRBJ1-6
TGCGCCAGCAGCCCGGCGCCGGGATCGGGGAATTCACCCCTCCACTTT
CASSPAPGSGNSPLHF
>TRBV7-9|TRBD1|.|TRBJ1-1
TGTGCCAGCAGCCCTCCGACAGGGACCCTGACCACTGAAGCTTTCTTT
CASSPPTGTLTTEAFF
>TRBV5-1|TRBD1|.|TRBJ2-2
TGCGCCAGCAGCCCCGGGACAGACCTTAGCGGGGAGCTGTTTTTT
CASSPGTDLSGELFF
>TRBV20-1|TRBD2|.|TRBJ2-1
TGCAGTGCTAGTAAAGTTGGGGGGGTCTACAATGAGCAGTTCTTC
CSASKVGGVYNEQFF
>TRBV30|.|once|TRBJ2-6
TGTGCCTGGACCCTCCTGAGTTCTGGGGCCAACGTCCTGACTTTC
CAWTLLSSGANVLTF